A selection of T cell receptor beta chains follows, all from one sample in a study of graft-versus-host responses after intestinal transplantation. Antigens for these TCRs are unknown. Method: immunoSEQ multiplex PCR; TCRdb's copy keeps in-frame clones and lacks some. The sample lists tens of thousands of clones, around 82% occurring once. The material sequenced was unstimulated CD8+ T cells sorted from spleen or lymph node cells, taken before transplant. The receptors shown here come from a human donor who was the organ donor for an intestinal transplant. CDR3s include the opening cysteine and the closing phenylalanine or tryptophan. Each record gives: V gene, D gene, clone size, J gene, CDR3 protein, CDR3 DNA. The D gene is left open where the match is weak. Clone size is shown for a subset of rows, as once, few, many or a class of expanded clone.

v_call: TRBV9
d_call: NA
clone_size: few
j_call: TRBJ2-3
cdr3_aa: CASSATRGGTDTQYF
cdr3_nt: TGTGCCAGCAGCGCCACTAGGGGGGGGACAGATACGCAGTATTTT

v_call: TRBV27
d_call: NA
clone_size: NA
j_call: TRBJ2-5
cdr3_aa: CASSLSLARGEQYF
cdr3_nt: TGTGCCAGCAGTTTATCTCTAGCACGGGGTGAGCAGTACTTC

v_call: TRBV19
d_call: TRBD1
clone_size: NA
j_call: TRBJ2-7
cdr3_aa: CASSPGQGPYEQYF
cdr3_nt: TGTGCCAGTAGTCCTGGACAGGGGCCTTACGAGCAGTACTTC

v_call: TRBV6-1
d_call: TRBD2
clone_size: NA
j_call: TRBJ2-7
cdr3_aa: CASSEQLLAGDYEQYF
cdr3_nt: TGTGCCAGCAGTGAACAGCTCCTAGCGGGGGACTACGAGCAGTACTTC

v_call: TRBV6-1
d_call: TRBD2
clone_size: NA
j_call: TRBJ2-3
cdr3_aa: CASSEAKAGGPTDTQYF
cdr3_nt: TGTGCCAGCAGTGAAGCCAAGGCGGGAGGCCCGACAGATACGCAGTATTTT

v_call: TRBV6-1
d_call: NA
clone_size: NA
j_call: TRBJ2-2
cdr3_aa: CASSPTSGELFF
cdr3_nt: TGTGCCAGCAGTCCGACTAGCGGGGAGCTGTTTTTT

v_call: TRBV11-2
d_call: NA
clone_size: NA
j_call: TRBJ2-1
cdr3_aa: CASSFETRGYRFF
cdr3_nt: TGTGCCAGCAGCTTTGAGACTAGAGGGTACCGGTTCTTC

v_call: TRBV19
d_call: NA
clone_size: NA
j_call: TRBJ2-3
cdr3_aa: CASSIAGVPSTDTQYF
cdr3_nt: TGTGCCAGTAGTATCGCCGGGGTTCCCAGCACAGATACGCAGTATTTT

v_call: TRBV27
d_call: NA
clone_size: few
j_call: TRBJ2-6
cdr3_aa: CASSLGASGANVLTF
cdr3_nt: TGTGCCAGCAGTTTGGGGGCCTCTGGGGCCAACGTCCTGACTTTC

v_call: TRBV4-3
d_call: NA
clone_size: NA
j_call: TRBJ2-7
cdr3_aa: CASSQDHPGSYEQYF
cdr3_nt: TGCGCCAGCAGCCAAGATCACCCAGGGTCCTACGAGCAGTACTTC

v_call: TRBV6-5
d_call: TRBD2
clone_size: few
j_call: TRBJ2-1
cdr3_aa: CASSFGGGVGNEQFF
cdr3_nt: TGTGCCAGCAGTTTCGGGGGGGGTGTGGGCAATGAGCAGTTCTTC

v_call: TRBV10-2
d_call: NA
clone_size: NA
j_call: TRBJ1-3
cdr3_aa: CASKGTIDGNTIYF
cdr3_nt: TGCGCCAGCAAAGGGACAATCGATGGAAACACCATATATTTT

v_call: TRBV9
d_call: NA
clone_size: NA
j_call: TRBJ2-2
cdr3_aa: CASSVAPGGPQANTGELFF
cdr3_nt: TGTGCCAGCAGCGTAGCACCCGGGGGCCCTCAAGCGAACACCGGGGAGCTGTTTTTT

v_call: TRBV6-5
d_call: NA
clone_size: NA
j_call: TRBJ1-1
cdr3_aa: CASSYGRRTEAFF
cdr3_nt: TGTGCCAGCAGTTACGGAAGACGCACTGAAGCTTTCTTT

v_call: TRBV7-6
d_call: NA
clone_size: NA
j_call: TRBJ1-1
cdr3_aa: CASSLVSEDTEAFF
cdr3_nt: TGTGCCAGCAGCTTAGTTTCAGAAGACACTGAAGCTTTCTTT

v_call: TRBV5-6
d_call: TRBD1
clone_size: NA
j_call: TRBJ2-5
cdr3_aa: CASSFGTGGKTQYF
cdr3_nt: TGTGCCAGCAGCTTTGGGACAGGGGGCAAGACCCAGTACTTC

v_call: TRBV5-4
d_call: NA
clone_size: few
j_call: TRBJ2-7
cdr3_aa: CASSDRVSLYEQYF
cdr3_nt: TGTGCCAGCAGCGACAGAGTTTCCCTCTACGAGCAGTACTTC

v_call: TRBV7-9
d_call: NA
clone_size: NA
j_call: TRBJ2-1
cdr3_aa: CASSYNEQFF
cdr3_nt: TGTGCCAGCAGCTATAATGAGCAGTTCTTC

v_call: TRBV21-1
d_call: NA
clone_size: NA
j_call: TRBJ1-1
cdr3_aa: CASSKNGTGLNTEAFF
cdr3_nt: TGTGCCAGCAGCAAAAACGGGACAGGGTTGAACACTGAAGCTTTCTTT

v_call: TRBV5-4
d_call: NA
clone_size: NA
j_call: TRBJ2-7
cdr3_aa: CASRGLDEQYF
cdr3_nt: TGTGCCAGCAGGGGTCTCGACGAGCAGTACTTC

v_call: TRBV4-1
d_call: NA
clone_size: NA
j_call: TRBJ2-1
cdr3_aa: CASSQGQIEFQFF
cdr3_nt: TGCGCCAGCAGCCAAGGTCAGATAGAATTTCAGTTCTTC

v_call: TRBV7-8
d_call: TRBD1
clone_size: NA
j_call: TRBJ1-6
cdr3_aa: CASSLPIKGGSYNSPLHF
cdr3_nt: TGTGCCAGCAGCTTACCCATTAAAGGGGGCAGTTATAATTCACCCCTCCACTTT